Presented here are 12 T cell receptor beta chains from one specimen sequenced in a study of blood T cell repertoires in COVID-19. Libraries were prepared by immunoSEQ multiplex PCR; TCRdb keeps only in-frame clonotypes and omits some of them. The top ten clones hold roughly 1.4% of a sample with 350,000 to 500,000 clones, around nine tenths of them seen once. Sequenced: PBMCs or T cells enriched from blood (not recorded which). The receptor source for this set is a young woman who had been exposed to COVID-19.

CDR3 DNA sequence: TGCAGCCATCTAGCGGGAGGCAACAATGAGCAGTTCTTC. Translating gives CSHLAGGNNEQFF. The chain combines TRBV29-1 with TRBJ2-1; TRBD2 agrees at 11 bases. Trimming removed 8 bases from V and 5 bases from J; junction bases left unmatched: 5. Germline lookup yields CDR1 SQVTM and CDR2 ANQGSEA. CDR3 length: 13 residues.

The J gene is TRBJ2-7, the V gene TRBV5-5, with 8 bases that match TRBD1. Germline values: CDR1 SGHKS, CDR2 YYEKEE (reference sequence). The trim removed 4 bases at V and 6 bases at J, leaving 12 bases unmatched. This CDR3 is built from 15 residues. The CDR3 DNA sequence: TGTGCCAGCAGCCCGTGGGCAGGGGGCAAGGTCGAGCAGTACTTC. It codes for CASSPWAGGKVEQYF.

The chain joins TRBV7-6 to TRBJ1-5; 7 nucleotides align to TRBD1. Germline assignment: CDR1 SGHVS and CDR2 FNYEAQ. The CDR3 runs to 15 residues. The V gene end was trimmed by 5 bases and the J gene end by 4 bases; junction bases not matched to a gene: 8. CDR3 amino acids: CASSPRQGVNQPQHF. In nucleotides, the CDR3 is TGTGCCAGCAGCCCTCGACAGGGAGTAAATCAGCCCCAGCATTTT.

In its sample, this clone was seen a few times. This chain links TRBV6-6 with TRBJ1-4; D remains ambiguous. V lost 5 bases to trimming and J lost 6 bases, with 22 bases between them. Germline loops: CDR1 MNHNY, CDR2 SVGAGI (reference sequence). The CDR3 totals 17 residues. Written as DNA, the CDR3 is TGTGCCAGCAGTCCTGACCCTATAACGACCGGGGATGAAAAACTGTTTTTT. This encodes CASSPDPITTGDEKLFF.

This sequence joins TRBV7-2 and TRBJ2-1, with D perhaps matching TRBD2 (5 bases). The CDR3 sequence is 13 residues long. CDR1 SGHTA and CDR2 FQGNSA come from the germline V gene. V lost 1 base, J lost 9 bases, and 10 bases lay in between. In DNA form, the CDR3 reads TGTGCCAGCAGCTTAGGAAGGGAGAGTGAGCAGTTCTTC. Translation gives CASSLGRESEQFF.

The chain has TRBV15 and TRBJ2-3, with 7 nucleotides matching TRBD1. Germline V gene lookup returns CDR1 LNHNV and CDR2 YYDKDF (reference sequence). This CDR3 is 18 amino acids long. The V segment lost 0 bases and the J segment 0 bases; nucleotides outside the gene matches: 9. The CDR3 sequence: CATSRDPLTGPSTDTQYF. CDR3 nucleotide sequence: TGTGCCACCAGCAGAGATCCCCTGACAGGGCCTAGCACAGATACGCAGTATTTT. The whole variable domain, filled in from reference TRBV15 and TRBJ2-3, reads DAMVIQNPRYQVTQFGKPVTLSCSQTLNHNVMYWYQQKSSQAPKLLFHYYDKDFNNEADTPDNFQSRRPNTSFCFLDIRSPGLGDTAMYLCATSRDPLTGPSTDTQYFGPGTRLTVL.

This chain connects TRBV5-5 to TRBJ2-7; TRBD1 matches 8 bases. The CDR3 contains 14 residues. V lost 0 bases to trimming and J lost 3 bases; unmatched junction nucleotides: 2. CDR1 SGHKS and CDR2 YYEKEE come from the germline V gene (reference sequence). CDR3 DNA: TGTGCCAGCAGCTTGGAGGACAGGGTCTACGAGCAGTACTTC. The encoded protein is CASSLEDRVYEQYF.

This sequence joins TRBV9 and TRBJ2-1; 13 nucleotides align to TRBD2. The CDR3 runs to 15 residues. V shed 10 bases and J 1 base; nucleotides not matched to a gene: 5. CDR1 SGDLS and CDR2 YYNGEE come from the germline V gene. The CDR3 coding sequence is TGTGCCTCTACTAGCGGGGGGGCTTCCTACAATGAGCAGTTCTTC. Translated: CASTSGGASYNEQFF.

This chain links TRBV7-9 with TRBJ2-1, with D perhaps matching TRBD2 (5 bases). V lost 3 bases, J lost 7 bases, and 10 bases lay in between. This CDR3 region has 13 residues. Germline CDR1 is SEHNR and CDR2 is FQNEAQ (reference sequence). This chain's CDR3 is CASSLGVWNEQFF. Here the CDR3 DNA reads TGTGCCAGCAGCTTGGGAGTGTGGAATGAGCAGTTCTTC.

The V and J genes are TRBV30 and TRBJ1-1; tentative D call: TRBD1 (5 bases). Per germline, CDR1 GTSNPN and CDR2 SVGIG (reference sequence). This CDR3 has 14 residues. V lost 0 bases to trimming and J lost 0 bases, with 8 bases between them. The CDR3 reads CAWSVGQMNTEAFF. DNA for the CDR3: TGTGCCTGGAGTGTCGGACAAATGAACACTGAAGCTTTCTTT.

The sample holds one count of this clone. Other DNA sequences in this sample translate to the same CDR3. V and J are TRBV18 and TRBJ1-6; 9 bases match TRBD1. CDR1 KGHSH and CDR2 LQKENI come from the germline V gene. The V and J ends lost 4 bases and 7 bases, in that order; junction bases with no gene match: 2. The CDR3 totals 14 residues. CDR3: CASSRDRENSPLHF. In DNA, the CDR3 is TGTGCCAGCTCACGGGACAGGGAAAATTCACCCCTCCACTTT.

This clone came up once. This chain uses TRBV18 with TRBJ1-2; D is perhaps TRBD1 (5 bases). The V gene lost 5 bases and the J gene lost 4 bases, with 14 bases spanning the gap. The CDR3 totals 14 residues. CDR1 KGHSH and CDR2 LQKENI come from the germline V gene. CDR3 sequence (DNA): TGTGCCAGCTCAGAGGGGATCGGGGGCTATGGCTACACCTTC. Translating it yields CASSEGIGGYGYTF.